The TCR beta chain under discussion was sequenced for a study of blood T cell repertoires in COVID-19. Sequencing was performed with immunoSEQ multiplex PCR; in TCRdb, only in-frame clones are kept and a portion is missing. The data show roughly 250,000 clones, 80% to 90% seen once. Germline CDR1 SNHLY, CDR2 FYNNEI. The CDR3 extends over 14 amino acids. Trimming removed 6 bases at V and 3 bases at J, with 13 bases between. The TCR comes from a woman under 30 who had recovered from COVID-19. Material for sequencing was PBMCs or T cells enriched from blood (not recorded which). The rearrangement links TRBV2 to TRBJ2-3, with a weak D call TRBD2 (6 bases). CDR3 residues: CASSWIGGTDTQYF. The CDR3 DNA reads TGTGCCAGCAGCTGGATTGGGGGGACAGATACGCAGTATTTT.